Sequencing of this T cell receptor (beta chain) was carried out in a study of blood T cell repertoires in COVID-19. Study summary: Samples taken during acute and convalescent COVID-19 were collected in the United States, Italy and Spain.

Per germline, CDR1 SGHTA and CDR2 FQGNSA. The CDR3 covers 13 residues. V was shortened by 1 base and J by 3 bases, with 3 bases between the two germline ends. Study processing details: Estimation of nucleated cell counts was performed using reference gene primer amplification. Sequencing was performed with immunoSEQ multiplex PCR; in TCRdb, only in-frame clones are kept and a portion is missing. The V and J calls and the clone size are those of that table, but D and trimming were determined from the DNA. The table has around 250,000 clones, over 70% seen once; the top ten hold around 3%. The V and J genes are TRBV7-2 and TRBJ1-4; the D is unclear. Sample: PBMCs or T cells enriched from blood (not recorded which). The receptor's source is a woman aged 40 to 50 who had been exposed to COVID-19. Here the CDR3 DNA reads TGTGCCAGCAGCTTAGGAGCTAATGAAAAACTGTTTTTT. Translated, it gives CASSLGANEKLFF.